This T cell receptor (beta chain) was identified during a study of response to subunit inactivated influenza vaccine. As regards this clonotype: Its specificity is unknown.

Overall study results and limits: Only a handful of new T cells, the authors suggested, are recruited with each seasonal influenza vaccination.

CDR3 length equals 13 residues. In germline, CDR1 is DFQATT, CDR2 SNEGSKA (reference sequence). V was pared by 3 bases and J by 6 bases, with 12 bases between. In TCRdb, the RT-PCR reads were re-called with MiXCR into one record per CDR3 protein. The sample holds almost 600,000 distinct CDR3 sequences, about 14% seen once. V gene TRBV20-1 combines with J gene TRBJ1-5; tentative D call: TRBD1 (6 bases). The TCR originated in a man aged 50-59 years who received an inactivated influenza vaccine. The sample in question was PBMCs from blood, obtained 11 to 12 days after vaccination. The CDR3 nucleotides are TGCAGTGCTAGCAAGGGGGGCGGTCAGCCCCAGCATTTT. This translates into CSASKGGGQPQHF.